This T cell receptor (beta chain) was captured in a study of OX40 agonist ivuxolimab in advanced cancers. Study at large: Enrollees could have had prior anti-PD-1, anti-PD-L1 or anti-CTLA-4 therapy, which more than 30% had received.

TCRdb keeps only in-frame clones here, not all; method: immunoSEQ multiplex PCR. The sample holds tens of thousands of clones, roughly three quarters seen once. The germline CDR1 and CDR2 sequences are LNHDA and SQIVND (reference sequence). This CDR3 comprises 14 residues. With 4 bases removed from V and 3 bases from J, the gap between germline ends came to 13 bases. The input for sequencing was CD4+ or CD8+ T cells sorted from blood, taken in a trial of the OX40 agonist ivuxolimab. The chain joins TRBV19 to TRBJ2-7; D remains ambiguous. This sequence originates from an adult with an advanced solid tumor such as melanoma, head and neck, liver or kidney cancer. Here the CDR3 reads CASSKDPSSYEQYF. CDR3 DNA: TGTGCCAGTAGTAAGGATCCCTCCAGCTACGAGCAGTACTTC.